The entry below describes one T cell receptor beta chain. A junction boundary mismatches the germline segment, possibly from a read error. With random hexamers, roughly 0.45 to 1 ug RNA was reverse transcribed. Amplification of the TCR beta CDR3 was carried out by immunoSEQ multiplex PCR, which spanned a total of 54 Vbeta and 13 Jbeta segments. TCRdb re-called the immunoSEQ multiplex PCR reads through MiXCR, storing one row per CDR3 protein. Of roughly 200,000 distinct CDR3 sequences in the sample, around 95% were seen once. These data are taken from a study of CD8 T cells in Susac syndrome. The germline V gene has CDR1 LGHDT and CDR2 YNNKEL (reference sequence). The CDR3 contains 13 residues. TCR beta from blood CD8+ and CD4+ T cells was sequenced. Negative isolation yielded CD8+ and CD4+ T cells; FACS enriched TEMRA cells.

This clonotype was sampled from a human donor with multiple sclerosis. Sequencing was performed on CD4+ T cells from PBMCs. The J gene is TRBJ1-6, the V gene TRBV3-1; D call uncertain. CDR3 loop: CASSQANTSPLHF. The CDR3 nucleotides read TGTGCCAGTAGCCAGGCCAACACTTCACCCCTCCACTTT.